The 25 T cell receptor beta chains reported below all come from one sample, sequenced in a study of blood T cell repertoires in COVID-19. Assay: immunoSEQ multiplex PCR; the TCRdb copy retains only in-frame clones and omits some. The sample includes 250,000 to 300,000 clones, 65% to 85% seen only once; the top ten take 5.7%. The sample consisted of peripheral blood. The source of these receptors is a man older than 75 with acute or convalescent COVID-19.

CDR3 loop: CASSQLRTKYNEQFF. In nucleotides, the CDR3 is TGTGCCAGCAGCCAACTTCGAACAAAGTACAATGAGCAGTTCTTC. The rearrangement joins TRBV3-1 (or the pseudogene TRBV3-2) to TRBJ2-1; D gene uncertain. The germline CDR1 and CDR2 sequences are LGHDT and YNNKEL (reference sequence). Deletions cut 2 bases from V and 4 bases from J, with 12 bases between. The CDR3 sequence is 15 residues long.

In DNA form, the CDR3 reads TGCAGCGTTGACCCCCCTGGGACAGGGGCACGTGGGGACCGGGACCAAGAGACCCAGTACTTC. Its translation is CSVDPPGTGARGDRDQETQYF. V usage is TRBV29-1 and J usage is TRBJ2-5, with 10 bases fitting TRBD1. V shed 3 bases, J shed 0 bases, and the junction held 22 bases outside the gene matches. The germline CDR1 and CDR2 sequences are SQVTM and ANQGSEA. The CDR3 is made up of 21 amino acids.

This clone showed up just once. The genes are TRBV9 and TRBJ2-3, with D hard to call. From germline, CDR1 is SGDLS and CDR2 YYNGEE. Deletions cut 0 bases from V and 4 bases from J, with 12 bases between. This CDR3 region has 15 residues. The CDR3 loop reads CASSVGPEEPDTQYF. CDR3 sequence (DNA): TGTGCCAGCAGCGTAGGACCAGAGGAACCAGATACGCAGTATTTT.

This sequence joins TRBV7-8 and TRBJ2-7, with no clear D. CDR1 and CDR2 (germline): SGHVS, FQNEAQ. Trimming cost V 5 bases and J 0 bases, with 17 bases left between them. This CDR3 region has 16 residues. This chain's CDR3 is CASSPSGPMISYEQYF. DNA of the CDR3: TGTGCCAGCAGCCCGTCTGGGCCCATGATCTCCTACGAGCAGTACTTC.

The CDR3 sequence is CAISGGSGGYTF. The CDR3 DNA follows: TGTGCCATCAGCGGGGGGTCGGGCGGCTACACCTTC. The gene calls are TRBV10-3 and TRBJ1-2; TRBD1 might be the D (5 bases). The V end was cut by 6 bases, the J end by 8 bases, with 13 bases between. The CDR3 is made up of 12 amino acids. The germline gives CDR1 ENHRY, CDR2 SYGVKD.

This chain joins TRBV24-1 and TRBJ2-3; 10 nucleotides agree with TRBD2. The CDR3 totals 17 residues. The V gene's germline CDR1 is KGHDR and CDR2 SFDVKD. Trimming at V came to 3 bases and at J to 6 bases, leaving 11 bases not matched to a gene. CDR3 in DNA: TGTGCCACCAGTGATAGAGTCCCAGCGGGAGGGTTGGATACGCAGTATTTT. Translated: CATSDRVPAGGLDTQYF.

The J gene is TRBJ2-7, the V gene TRBV3-1 (or the pseudogene TRBV3-2); 14 positions agree with TRBD2. CDR1 is LGHDT, CDR2 YNNKEL, per germline (reference sequence). The CDR3 length is 18 residues. Trimming took 4 bases from V and 1 from J; bases not matched to a gene: 9. The CDR3 protein is CASSPGLAGVLGSYEQYF. CDR3 DNA: TGTGCCAGCAGCCCGGGACTAGCGGGAGTGTTAGGATCCTACGAGCAGTACTTC.

As DNA, the CDR3 is TGTGCCACCAGCAGAGGACAGGGAGTAAACGAGCAGTACTTC. Its protein product is CATSRGQGVNEQYF. V and J are TRBV15 and TRBJ2-7; 7 bases align to TRBD1. From germline, CDR1 is LNHNV and CDR2 YYDKDF (reference sequence). CDR3 length: 14 residues. Trimming cost V 1 base and J 5 bases; bases outside gene matches: 5.

This chain links TRBV19 with TRBJ2-5, with D possibly TRBD2 on 5 matching bases. Germline V CDR1 and CDR2: LNHDA, SQIVND (reference sequence). There are 12 residues in the CDR3. V was trimmed by 5 bases and J by 7 bases, leaving 11 bases between them. The CDR3 loop is CASSPPGGTQYF. The CDR3 nucleotides read TGTGCCAGTAGTCCCCCCGGAGGGACCCAGTACTTC.

The chain employs TRBV12-3 or TRBV12-4 and TRBJ2-1; D is unclear. The germline V and J ends were trimmed by 7 bases and 9 bases, with 10 bases remaining between them. The CDR3 sequence is 11 residues long. The CDR3 DNA is TGTGCCAGCACGACTTTATCTGAGCAGTTCTTC. Its translation is CASTTLSEQFF.

The J gene is TRBJ2-5, the V gene TRBV5-4, with D possibly matching TRBD1 (6 bases). CDR1 SGHNT and CDR2 YYREEE come from the germline V gene (reference sequence). The ends were cut back, 0 bases at V and 5 bases at J, with 17 bases in the middle. This CDR3 contains 16 residues. Written as DNA, the CDR3 is TGTGCCAGCAGCTTGGCCTTCCAGGCAGGGGATGAGACCCAGTACTTC. It yields the protein CASSLAFQAGDETQYF.

V and J are TRBV7-2 and TRBJ2-6, with TRBD1 matching over 9 bases. V shed 6 bases and J 4 bases; nucleotides not matched to a gene: 7. Germline V gene sequence: CDR1 SGHTA, CDR2 FQGNSA. This CDR3 contains 16 residues. CDR3 sequence: CASRSGQGSGANVLTF. The CDR3 DNA reads TGTGCCAGCAGGTCTGGACAGGGGTCCGGGGCCAACGTCCTGACTTTC. Full variable domain (missing parts from reference TRBV7-2 and TRBJ2-6): GAGVSQSPSNKVTEKGKDVELRCDPISGHTALYWYRQSLGQGLEFLIYFQGNSAPDKSGLPSDRFSAERTGGSVSTLTIQRTQQEDSAVYLCASRSGQGSGANVLTFGAGSRLTVL.

The CDR3 loop is CASSNGVGELFF. The CDR3, as DNA: TGTGCCAGCAGTAACGGGGTCGGGGAGCTGTTTTTT. The chain is built from TRBV6-5 and TRBJ2-2, with D perhaps matching TRBD2 (5 bases). This CDR3 contains 12 residues. The germline V and J ends were trimmed by 5 bases and 7 bases, with 8 bases remaining between them. The germline gives CDR1 MNHEY, CDR2 SVGAGI.

The V call is TRBV5-1, the J call TRBJ2-7, with a possible D match to TRBD2 (6 bases). The CDR3 is 16 residues long. Germline lookup yields CDR1 SGHRS and CDR2 YFSETQ. V was clipped by 0 bases and J by 0 bases, with 13 bases between them. CDR3 coding DNA: TGCGCCAGCAGCTTGGGGAGGGACGGGTTCTCCTACGAGCAGTACTTC. Protein: CASSLGRDGFSYEQYF.

A few counts support this clone. The genes are TRBV7-9 and TRBJ2-7; D possibly corresponds to TRBD1 (6 bases). The CDR3 is 13 amino acids. Germline V lookup: CDR1 SEHNR, CDR2 FQNEAQ (reference sequence). Trimming left V 5 bases short and J 3 bases short, with 11 bases between. Here the CDR3 reads CASSTGYDYEQYF. The CDR3 nucleotides are TGTGCCAGCAGCACAGGGTACGACTACGAGCAGTACTTC.

V and J are TRBV20-1 and TRBJ1-5, with D unresolved. Trimming removed 3 bases at V and 0 bases at J, with 9 bases between. There are 14 residues in the CDR3. Germline CDR1 is DFQATT and CDR2 is SNEGSKA (reference sequence). The CDR3 DNA is TGCAGTGCTAGTGCAGGTTATAGCAATCAGCCCCAGCATTTT. Translation: CSASAGYSNQPQHF.

The J gene is TRBJ2-3, the V gene TRBV28; 9 bases agree with TRBD2. CDR1 is MDHEN, CDR2 SYDVKM, per germline. This CDR3 comprises 15 residues. The junction had 3 bases not matched to a gene; V was cut back by 2 bases and J by 3 bases. The CDR3 loop reads CASSLAGGPTDTQYF. As DNA, the CDR3 is TGTGCCAGCAGTTTAGCGGGAGGGCCGACAGATACGCAGTATTTT. Full variable domain (outside the CDR3, taken from reference TRBV28 and TRBJ2-3): DVKVTQSSRYLVKRTGEKVFLECVQDMDHENMFWYRQDPGLGLRLIYFSYDVKMKEKGDIPEGYSVSREKKERFSLILESASTNQTSMYLCASSLAGGPTDTQYFGPGTRLTVL.

This sequence joins TRBV18 and TRBJ2-5, with D possibly being TRBD2 (6 bases). V lost 2 bases and J lost 5, with 15 bases in between. The CDR3 consists of 15 residues. Per germline, CDR1 KGHSH and CDR2 LQKENI. The CDR3 sequence: CASSPVFQLAETQYF. The CDR3 nucleotides read TGTGCCAGCTCACCAGTGTTTCAACTAGCTGAGACCCAGTACTTC. Full variable domain (remainder filled in from reference TRBV18 and TRBJ2-5): NAGVMQNPRHLVRRRGQEARLRCSPMKGHSHVYWYRQLPEEGLKFMVYLQKENIIDESGMPKERFSAEFPKEGPSILRIQQVVRGDSAAYFCASSPVFQLAETQYFGPGTRLLVL.

Only one count was recorded for this clone. This chain uses TRBV19 with TRBJ1-2, with 7 bases matching TRBD1. The CDR3 loop spans 13 amino acids. The germline gives CDR1 LNHDA, CDR2 SQIVND (reference sequence). The ends lost 10 bases at V and 7 bases at J; junction bases unmatched: 12. The CDR3, as DNA: TGTGCCACTAGAGGAGGGGGCGTCGGTGGCTACACCTTC. It encodes CATRGGGVGGYTF.

The rearrangement joins TRBV27 to TRBJ2-7; 9 nucleotides align to TRBD1. The CDR3 is 15 amino acids. The germline CDR1 and CDR2 sequences are MNHEY and SMNVEV (reference sequence). The V segment lost 5 bases and the J segment 4 bases; nucleotides outside the gene matches: 9. CDR3 nucleotide sequence: TGTGCCAGCAGTAGGGGAACAGGGGGCGGATACGAGCAGTACTTC. Protein: CASSRGTGGGYEQYF.

The chain joins TRBV5-1 to TRBJ2-5; D is uncertain. The ends were cut back, 6 bases at V and 3 bases at J, with 15 bases in the middle. This CDR3 region has 14 residues. Germline V gene lookup returns CDR1 SGHRS and CDR2 YFSETQ. CDR3 loop: CASTQSRVEETQYF. CDR3 nucleotide sequence: TGCGCCAGCACCCAATCTCGGGTAGAAGAGACCCAGTACTTC.

The rearrangement joins TRBV24-1 to TRBJ2-7; the match to TRBD1 covers 9 bases. Per germline, CDR1 KGHDR and CDR2 SFDVKD. J was trimmed by 2 bases and V by 5 bases; bases with no gene match: 6. CDR3 length: 15 residues. The CDR3 region is CATSVGGQGTYEQYF. CDR3 sequence (DNA): TGTGCCACCAGTGTCGGGGGACAGGGAACCTACGAGCAGTACTTC.

V and J are TRBV3-1 (or the pseudogene TRBV3-2) and TRBJ2-5, with D unresolved. The germline V gene encodes CDR1 LGHDT and CDR2 YNNKEL (reference sequence). The CDR3 runs 12 residues. Deletions cut 4 bases from V and 4 bases from J, with 7 bases between. CDR3 protein: CASSLRLETQYF. In DNA form, the CDR3 reads TGTGCCAGCAGCCTGAGATTAGAGACCCAGTACTTC.

The rearrangement joins TRBV19 to TRBJ2-1; 10 nucleotides match TRBD1. CDR1 is LNHDA, CDR2 SQIVND, per germline (reference sequence). This CDR3 is 15 amino acids long. The V gene end was trimmed by 7 bases and the J gene end by 8 bases; junction bases not matched to a gene: 11. For the CDR3, the DNA is TGTGCCAGTACCGAAGGGACAGGGGACAGGCATGAGCAGTTCTTC. It yields the protein CASTEGTGDRHEQFF.

There are many counts of this clone. This rearrangement joins TRBV29-1 to TRBJ1-5, with a possible D match to TRBD1 (6 bases). CDR1 SQVTM and CDR2 ANQGSEA come from the germline V gene. The CDR3 runs 13 residues. V gave up 4 bases and J gave up 6 bases, with 13 bases separating them. The CDR3: CSVASGVGQPQHF. CDR3 DNA sequence: TGCAGCGTTGCTTCAGGGGTAGGTCAGCCCCAGCATTTT.